This T cell receptor beta chain came from a study of OX40 agonist ivuxolimab in advanced cancers. Study results and limitations: The study did not work out the antigen specificity of the expanded peripheral T cells.

TCRdb keeps only in-frame clones here, not all; method: immunoSEQ multiplex PCR. Of about 45,000 clones in the sample, 88% were seen once. This clone was recorded only once. The antigen is unknown. The sample consisted of CD4+ or CD8+ T cells sorted from blood, taken in a trial of the OX40 agonist ivuxolimab. The source is an adult with an advanced solid tumor such as melanoma, head and neck, liver or kidney cancer.

The CDR3 coding sequence is TGTGCCAGCAGCCCCAGCGGACGGGTAACCGGGGAGCTGTTTTTT. Amino acids: CASSPSGRVTGELFF. The J gene is TRBJ2-2, the V gene TRBV9, with a possible D match to TRBD2 (5 bases). The CDR3 loop spans 15 amino acids. Germline V CDR1 and CDR2: SGDLS, YYNGEE. V dropped 4 bases and J dropped 5 bases, with 15 bases sitting between them.